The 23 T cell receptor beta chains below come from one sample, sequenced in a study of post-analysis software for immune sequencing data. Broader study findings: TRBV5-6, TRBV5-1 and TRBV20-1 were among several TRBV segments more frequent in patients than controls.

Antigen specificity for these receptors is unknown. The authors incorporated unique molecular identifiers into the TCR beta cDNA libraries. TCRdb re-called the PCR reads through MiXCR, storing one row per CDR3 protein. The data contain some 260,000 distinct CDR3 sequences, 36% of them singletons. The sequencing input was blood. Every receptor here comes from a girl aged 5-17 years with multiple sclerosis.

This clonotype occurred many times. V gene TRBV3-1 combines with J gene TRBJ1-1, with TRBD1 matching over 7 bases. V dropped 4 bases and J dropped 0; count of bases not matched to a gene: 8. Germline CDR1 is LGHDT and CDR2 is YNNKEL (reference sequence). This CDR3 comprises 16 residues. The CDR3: CASSPPGQIMNTEAFF. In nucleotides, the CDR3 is TGTGCCAGCAGCCCTCCGGGACAGATTATGAACACTGAAGCTTTCTTT.

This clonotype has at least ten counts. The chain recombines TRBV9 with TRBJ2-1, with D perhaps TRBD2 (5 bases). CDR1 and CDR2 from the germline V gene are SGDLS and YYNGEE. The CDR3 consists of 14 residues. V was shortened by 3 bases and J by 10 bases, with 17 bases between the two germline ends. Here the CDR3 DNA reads TGTGCCAGCAGCGCCGCCCTCAACCGCGGGGAGCAGTTCTTC. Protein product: CASSAALNRGEQFF. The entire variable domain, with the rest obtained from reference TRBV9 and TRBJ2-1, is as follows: DSGVTQTPKHLITATGQRVTLRCSPRSGDLSVYWYQQSLDQGLQFLIQYYNGEERAKGNILERFSAQQFPDLHSELNLSSLELGDSALYFCASSAALNRGEQFFGPGTRLTVL.

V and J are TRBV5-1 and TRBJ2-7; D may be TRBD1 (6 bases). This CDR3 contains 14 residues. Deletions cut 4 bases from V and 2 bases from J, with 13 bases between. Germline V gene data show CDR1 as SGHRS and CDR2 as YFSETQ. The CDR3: CASSAPGATYEQYF. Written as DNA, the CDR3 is TGCGCCAGCAGCGCCCCAGGGGCCACCTACGAGCAGTACTTC. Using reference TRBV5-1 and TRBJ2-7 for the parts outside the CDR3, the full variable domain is KAGVTQTPRYLIKTRGQQVTLSCSPISGHRSVSWYQQTPGQGLQFLFEYFSETQRNKGNFPGRFSGRQFSNSRSEMNVSTLELGDSALYLCASSAPGATYEQYFGPGTRLTVT.

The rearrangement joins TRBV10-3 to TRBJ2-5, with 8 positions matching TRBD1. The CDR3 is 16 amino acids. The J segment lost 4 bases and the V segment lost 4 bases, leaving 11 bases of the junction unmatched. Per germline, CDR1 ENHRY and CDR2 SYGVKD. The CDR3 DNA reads TGTGCCATCAGTGGGGTACAGGGGGAAGTTCGAGAGACCCAGTACTTC. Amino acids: CAISGVQGEVRETQYF.

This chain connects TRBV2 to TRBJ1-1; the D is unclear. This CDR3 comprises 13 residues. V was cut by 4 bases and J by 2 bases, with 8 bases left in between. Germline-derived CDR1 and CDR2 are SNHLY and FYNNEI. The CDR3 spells CASSVRSNTEAFF. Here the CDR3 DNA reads TGTGCCAGCAGTGTTAGAAGTAACACTGAAGCTTTCTTT.

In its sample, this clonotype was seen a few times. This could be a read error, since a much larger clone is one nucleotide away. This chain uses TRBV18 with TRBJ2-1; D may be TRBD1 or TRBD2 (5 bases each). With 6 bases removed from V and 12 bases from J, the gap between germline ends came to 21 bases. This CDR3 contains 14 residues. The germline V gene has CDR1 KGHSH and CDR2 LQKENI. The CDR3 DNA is TGTGCCAGCTCCCCGCAACGGCAGGGCGGAGGGCAGTTCTTC. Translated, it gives CASSPQRQGGGQFF.

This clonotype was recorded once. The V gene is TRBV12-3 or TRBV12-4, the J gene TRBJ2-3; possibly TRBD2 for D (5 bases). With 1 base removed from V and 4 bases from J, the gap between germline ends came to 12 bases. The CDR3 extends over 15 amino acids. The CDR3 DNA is TGTGCCAGCAGTTTAGTGCAAACTAGAGCAGATACGCAGTATTTT. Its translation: CASSLVQTRADTQYF.

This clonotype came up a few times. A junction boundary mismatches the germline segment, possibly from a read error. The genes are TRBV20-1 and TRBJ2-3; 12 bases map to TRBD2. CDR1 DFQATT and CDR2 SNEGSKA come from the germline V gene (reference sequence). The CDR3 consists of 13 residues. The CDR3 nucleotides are TGCACCGCACCTAGCGGGAGGGGGGATACGCGGTATTTT. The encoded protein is CTAPSGRGDTRYF.

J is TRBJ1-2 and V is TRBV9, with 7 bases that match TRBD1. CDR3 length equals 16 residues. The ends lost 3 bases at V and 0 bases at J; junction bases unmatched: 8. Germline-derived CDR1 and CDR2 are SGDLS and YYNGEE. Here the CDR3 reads CASSASRDSSNYGYTF. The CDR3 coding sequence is TGTGCCAGCAGCGCCTCCCGGGACAGTTCTAACTATGGCTACACCTTC.

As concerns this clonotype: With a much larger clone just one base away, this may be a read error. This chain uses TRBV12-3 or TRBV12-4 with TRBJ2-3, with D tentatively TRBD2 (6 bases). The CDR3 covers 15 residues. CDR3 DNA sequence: TGTGCCAGCAGTCCCGACGGGGGAACCACAGATACGCGGTATTTT. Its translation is CASSPDGGTTDTRYF.

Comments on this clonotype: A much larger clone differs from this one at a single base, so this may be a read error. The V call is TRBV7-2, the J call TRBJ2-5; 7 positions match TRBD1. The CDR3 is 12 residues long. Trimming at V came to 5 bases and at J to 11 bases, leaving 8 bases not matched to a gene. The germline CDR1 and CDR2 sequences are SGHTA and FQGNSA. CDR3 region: CASSPTGREQYF. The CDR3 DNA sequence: TGTGCCAGCAGCCCGACAGGGAGAGAGCAGTACTTC.

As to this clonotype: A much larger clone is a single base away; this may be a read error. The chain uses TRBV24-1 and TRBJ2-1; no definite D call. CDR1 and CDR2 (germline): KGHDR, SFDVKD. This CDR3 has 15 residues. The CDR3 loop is CATSEGWGFYNGQFF. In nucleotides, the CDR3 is TGTGCCACCAGTGAGGGGTGGGGATTTTACAATGGGCAGTTCTTC.

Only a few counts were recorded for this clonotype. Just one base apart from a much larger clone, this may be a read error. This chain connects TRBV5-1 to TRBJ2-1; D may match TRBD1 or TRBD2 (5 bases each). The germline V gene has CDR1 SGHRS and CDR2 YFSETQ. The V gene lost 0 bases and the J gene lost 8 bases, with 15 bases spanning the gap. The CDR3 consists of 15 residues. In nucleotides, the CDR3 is TGCGCCAGCAGCTTGGGGGCCCCGCAGGGAGATGAGCAGTTCTTC. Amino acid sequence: CASSLGAPQGDEQFF.

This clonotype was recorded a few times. The CDR3 DNA sequence: TGCAGTGGGTTGCGGGGTCCGAACACCGGGGAGCTGTTTTTT. Protein product: CSGLRGPNTGELFF. This chain joins TRBV20-1 and TRBJ2-2, with D possibly being TRBD2 (6 bases). Germline CDR1 and CDR2: DFQATT and SNEGSKA (reference sequence). Trimming shortened V by 7 bases and J by 0 bases, and 12 bases separated the two germline ends. This CDR3 comprises 14 residues.

CDR3 protein: CASSQEPSGLDNEQFF. For the CDR3, the DNA is TGCGCCAGCAGCCAAGAGCCTAGCGGGCTCGACAATGAGCAGTTCTTC. The chain employs TRBV4-1 and TRBJ2-1, with 8 nucleotides matching TRBD2. Looked up from germline, CDR1 is MGHRA and CDR2 is YSYEKL. CDR3 length: 16 residues. V shed 0 bases and J 5 bases; nucleotides not matched to a gene: 6.

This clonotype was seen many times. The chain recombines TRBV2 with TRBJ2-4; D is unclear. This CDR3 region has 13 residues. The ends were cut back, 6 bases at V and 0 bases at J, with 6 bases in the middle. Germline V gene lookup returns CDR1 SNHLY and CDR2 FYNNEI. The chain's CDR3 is CASRGLAKNIQYF. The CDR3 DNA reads TGTGCCAGCAGAGGGTTAGCCAAAAACATTCAGTACTTC.

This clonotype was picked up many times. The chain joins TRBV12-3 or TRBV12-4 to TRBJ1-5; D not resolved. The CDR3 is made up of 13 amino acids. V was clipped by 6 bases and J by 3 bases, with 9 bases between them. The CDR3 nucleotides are TGTGCCAGCAGCACGACAAACAATCAGCCCCAGCATTTT. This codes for CASSTTNNQPQHF.

CDR3 bases: TGTGCCAGCAGTTCCCCCGGGGGCCCTTCCTCACCCCTCCACTTT. This gives the protein CASSSPGGPSSPLHF. The rearrangement links TRBV28 to TRBJ1-6; possibly TRBD1 for D (6 bases). The CDR3 is 15 amino acids. The ends were cut back, 4 bases at V and 10 bases at J, with 17 bases in the middle. CDR1 is MDHEN, CDR2 SYDVKM, per germline.

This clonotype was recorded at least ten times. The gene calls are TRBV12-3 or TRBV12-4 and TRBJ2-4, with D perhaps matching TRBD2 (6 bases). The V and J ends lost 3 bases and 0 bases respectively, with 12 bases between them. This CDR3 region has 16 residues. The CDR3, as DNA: TGTGCCAGCAGTTTGAGGGGAGGCTTAGCCAAAAACATTCAGTACTTC. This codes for CASSLRGGLAKNIQYF.

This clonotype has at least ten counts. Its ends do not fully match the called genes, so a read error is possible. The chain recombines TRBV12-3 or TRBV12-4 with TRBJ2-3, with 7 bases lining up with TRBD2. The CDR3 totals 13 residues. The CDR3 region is CASSLAGADTQYF. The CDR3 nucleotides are TGTGCCAGCAGCTTAGCGGGTGCAGATACGCAGTATTTT.

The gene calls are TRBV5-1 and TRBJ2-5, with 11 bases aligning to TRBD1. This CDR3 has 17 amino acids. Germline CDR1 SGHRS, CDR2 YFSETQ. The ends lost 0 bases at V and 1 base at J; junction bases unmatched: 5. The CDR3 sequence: CASSLGGTGGLQETQYF. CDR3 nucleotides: TGCGCCAGCAGCTTGGGAGGGACAGGGGGTCTCCAAGAGACCCAGTACTTC.

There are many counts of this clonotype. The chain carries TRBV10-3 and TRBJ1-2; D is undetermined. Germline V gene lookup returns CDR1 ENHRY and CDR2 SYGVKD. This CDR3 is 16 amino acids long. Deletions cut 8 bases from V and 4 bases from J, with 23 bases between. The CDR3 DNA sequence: TGTGCCATCCCTGGCGGTGGGGAGGACTTCCCCTATGGCTACACCTTC. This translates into CAIPGGGEDFPYGYTF.

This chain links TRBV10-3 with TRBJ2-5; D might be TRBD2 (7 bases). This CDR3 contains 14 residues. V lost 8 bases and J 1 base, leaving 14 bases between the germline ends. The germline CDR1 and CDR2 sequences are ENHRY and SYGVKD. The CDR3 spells CAIGGAAAQETQYF. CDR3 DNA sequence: TGTGCCATCGGGGGGGCGGCAGCCCAAGAGACCCAGTACTTC.